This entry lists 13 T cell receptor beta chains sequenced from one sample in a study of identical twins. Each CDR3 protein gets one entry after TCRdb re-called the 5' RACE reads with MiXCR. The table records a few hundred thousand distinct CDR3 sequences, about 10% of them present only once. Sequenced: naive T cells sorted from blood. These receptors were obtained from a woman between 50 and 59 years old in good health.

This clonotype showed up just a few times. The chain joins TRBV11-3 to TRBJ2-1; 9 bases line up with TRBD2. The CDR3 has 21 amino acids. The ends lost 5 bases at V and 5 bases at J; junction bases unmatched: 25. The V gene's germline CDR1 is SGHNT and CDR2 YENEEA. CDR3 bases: TGTGCCAGCAGCCGATCATGGCCCATTAGCGGGAGTTTTCGACGTGACAATGAGCAGTTCTTC. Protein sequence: CASSRSWPISGSFRRDNEQFF. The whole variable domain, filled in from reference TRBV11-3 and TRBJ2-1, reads EAGVVQSPRYKIIEKKQPVAFWCNPISGHNTLYWYLQNLGQGPELLIRYENEEAVDDSQLPKDRFSAERLKGVDSTLKIQPAELGDSAVYLCASSRSWPISGSFRRDNEQFFGPGTRLTVL.

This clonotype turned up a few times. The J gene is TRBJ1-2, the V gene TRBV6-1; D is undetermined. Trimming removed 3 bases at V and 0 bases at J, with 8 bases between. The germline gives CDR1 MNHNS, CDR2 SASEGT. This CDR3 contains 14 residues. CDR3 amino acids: CASSDPSPNYGYTF. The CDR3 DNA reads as TGTGCCAGCAGTGACCCCAGCCCTAACTATGGCTACACCTTC.

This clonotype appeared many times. The CDR3 DNA reads TGTGCCAGCAGAAAGACTAGCGGGAGGTCGAACACCGGGGAGCTGTTTTTT. Its protein product is CASRKTSGRSNTGELFF. The rearrangement links TRBV27 to TRBJ2-2, with TRBD2 matching over 13 bases. Germline trimming cut 6 bases from V and 0 bases from J; bases unmatched to any gene: 4. The CDR3 covers 17 residues. The germline V gene encodes CDR1 MNHEY and CDR2 SMNVEV (reference sequence).

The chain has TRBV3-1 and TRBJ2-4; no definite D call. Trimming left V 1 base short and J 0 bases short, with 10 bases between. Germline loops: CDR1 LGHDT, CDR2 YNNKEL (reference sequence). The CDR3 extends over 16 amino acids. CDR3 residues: CASSQGRMLAKNIQYF. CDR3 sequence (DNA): TGTGCCAGCAGCCAAGGAAGGATGTTAGCCAAAAACATTCAGTACTTC.

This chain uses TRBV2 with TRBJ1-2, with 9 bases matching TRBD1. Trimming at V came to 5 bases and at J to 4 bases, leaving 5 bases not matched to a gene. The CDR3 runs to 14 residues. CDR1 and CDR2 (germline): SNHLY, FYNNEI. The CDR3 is CASSPGQGSYGYTF. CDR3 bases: TGTGCCAGCAGTCCGGGACAGGGCTCCTATGGCTACACCTTC.

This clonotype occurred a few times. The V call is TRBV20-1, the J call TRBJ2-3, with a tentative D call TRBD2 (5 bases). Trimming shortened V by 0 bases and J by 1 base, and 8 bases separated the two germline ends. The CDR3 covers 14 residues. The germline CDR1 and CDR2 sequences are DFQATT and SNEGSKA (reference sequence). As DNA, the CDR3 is TGCAGTGCTAGAGAGGTTAGCGGCACAGATACGCAGTATTTT. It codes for CSAREVSGTDTQYF.

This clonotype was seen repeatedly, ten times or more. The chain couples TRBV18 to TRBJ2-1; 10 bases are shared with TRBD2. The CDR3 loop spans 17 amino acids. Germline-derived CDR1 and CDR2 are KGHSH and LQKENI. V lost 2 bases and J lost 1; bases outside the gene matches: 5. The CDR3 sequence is CASSPSEAGGSYNEQFF. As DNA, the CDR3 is TGTGCCAGCTCACCATCAGAAGCGGGGGGGTCCTACAATGAGCAGTTCTTC.

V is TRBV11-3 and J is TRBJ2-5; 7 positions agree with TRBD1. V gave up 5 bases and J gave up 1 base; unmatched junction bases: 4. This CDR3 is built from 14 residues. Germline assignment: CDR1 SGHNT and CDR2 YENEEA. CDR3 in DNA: TGTGCCAGCAGCCCAGCAGGGGGCCAAGAGACCCAGTACTTC. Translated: CASSPAGGQETQYF.

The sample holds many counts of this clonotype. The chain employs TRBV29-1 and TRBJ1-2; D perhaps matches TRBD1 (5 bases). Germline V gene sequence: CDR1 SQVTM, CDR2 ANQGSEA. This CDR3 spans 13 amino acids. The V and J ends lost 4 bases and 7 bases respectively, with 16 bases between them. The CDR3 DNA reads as TGCAGCGTTGGGGGGGTGATGGGGGGTGGCTACACCTTC. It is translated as CSVGGVMGGGYTF.

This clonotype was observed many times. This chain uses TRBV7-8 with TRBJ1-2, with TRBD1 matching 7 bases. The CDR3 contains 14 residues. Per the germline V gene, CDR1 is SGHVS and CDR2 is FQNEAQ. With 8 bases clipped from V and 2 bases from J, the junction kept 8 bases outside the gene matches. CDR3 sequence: CASGFDRANYGYTF. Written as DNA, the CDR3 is TGTGCCAGCGGATTTGACAGGGCAAACTATGGCTACACCTTC.

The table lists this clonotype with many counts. The CDR3 sequence is CASSLVAGEGFF. The CDR3 region has the DNA TGTGCCAGCAGTTTAGTAGCGGGAGAAGGGTTCTTC. The rearrangement uses TRBV12-3 or TRBV12-4 and TRBJ2-1; 9 bases match TRBD2. CDR3 length: 12 amino acids. V lost 1 base, J lost 15 bases, and 4 bases stayed unmatched.

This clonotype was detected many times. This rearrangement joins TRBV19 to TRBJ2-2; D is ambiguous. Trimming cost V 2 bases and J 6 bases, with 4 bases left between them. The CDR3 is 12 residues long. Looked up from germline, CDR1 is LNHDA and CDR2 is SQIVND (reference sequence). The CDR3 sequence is CASSIWAGELFF. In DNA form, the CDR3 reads TGTGCCAGTAGTATATGGGCCGGGGAGCTGTTTTTT.

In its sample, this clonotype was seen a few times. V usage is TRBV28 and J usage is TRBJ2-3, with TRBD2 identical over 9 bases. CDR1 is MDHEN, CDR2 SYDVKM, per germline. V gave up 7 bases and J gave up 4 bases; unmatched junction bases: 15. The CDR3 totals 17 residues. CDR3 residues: CASTNLVLAGGSDTQYF. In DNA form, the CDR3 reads TGTGCCAGCACCAACCTCGTACTAGCGGGTGGATCAGATACGCAGTATTTT.